The 25 T cell receptor beta chains in this list originate from one sample, sequenced in a study of T cell repertoires in cytomegalovirus infection. Their antigens are not known. TCRdb ran MiXCR on the reads and lists one entry per CDR3 protein. The sample holds about 900,000 distinct CDR3 sequences, less than 40% seen once. The sequencing used cultured CD8+ T cells from PBMCs, collected from culture after CMV antigen stimulation. The receptors stem from a human donor in good health (CMV status not recorded). Some clones in this sample may be carry-over from other donors' samples.

This clonotype was seen a handful of times. The chain recombines TRBV27 with TRBJ2-5; TRBD2 aligns across 9 bases. This CDR3 is built from 16 residues. CDR1 and CDR2 from the germline V gene are MNHEY and SMNVEV (reference sequence). V gave up 4 bases and J gave up 1 base; unmatched junction bases: 7. CDR3 protein: CASSSKAGGRQETQYF. CDR3 nucleotides: TGTGCCAGCAGTTCCAAAGCGGGGGGTCGCCAAGAGACCCAGTACTTC.

The chain joins TRBV27 to TRBJ2-7; possibly TRBD1 for D (6 bases). CDR1 is MNHEY and CDR2 is SMNVEV in the germline V gene (reference sequence). The CDR3 has 16 amino acids. V lost 8 bases and J 3 bases, leaving 23 bases between the germline ends. The CDR3 nucleotides are TGTGCCAGCCAGGGGACGGGCCCCGAGGGGAGCTACGAGCAGTACTTC. It specifies CASQGTGPEGSYEQYF.

The chain links TRBV10-3 to TRBJ1-5, with D unclear. The CDR3 has 16 residues. Per the germline V gene, CDR1 is ENHRY and CDR2 is SYGVKD. V was shortened by 3 bases and J by 0 bases, with 12 bases between the two germline ends. CDR3 sequence: CAISDPTEYSNQPQHF. The CDR3 DNA sequence: TGTGCCATCAGTGATCCCACAGAGTATAGCAATCAGCCCCAGCATTTT.

There are a few counts of this clonotype. The gene calls are TRBV6-5 and TRBJ1-1; TRBD1 might be the D (5 bases). This CDR3 contains 13 residues. The germline V gene encodes CDR1 MNHEY and CDR2 SVGAGI. V was clipped by 2 bases and J by 7 bases, with 11 bases between them. As DNA, the CDR3 is TGTGCCAGCAGTTACAGGGGTATTCATGAAGCTTTCTTT. It encodes CASSYRGIHEAFF.

The chain couples TRBV9 to TRBJ1-2, with a possible D match to TRBD1 (5 bases). CDR3 length: 18 residues. Germline V gives CDR1 SGDLS, CDR2 YYNGEE. The ends were cut back, 0 bases at V and 10 bases at J, with 28 bases in the middle. CDR3 protein: CASSVARDLREKPSDYTF. In nucleotides, the CDR3 is TGTGCCAGCAGCGTAGCCCGGGACCTCCGTGAAAAACCCAGTGACTACACCTTC.

This clonotype was recorded a few times. The rearrangement uses TRBV6-6 and TRBJ1-2, with D perhaps TRBD1 (6 bases). V dropped 0 bases and J dropped 0 bases, with 11 bases sitting between them. CDR1 and CDR2 from the germline V gene are MNHNY and SVGAGI (reference sequence). The CDR3 totals 16 residues. The CDR3 loop reads CASSYSIAGANYGYTF. The CDR3 nucleotides are TGTGCCAGCAGTTACTCGATCGCAGGGGCTAACTATGGCTACACCTTC.

The CDR3 sequence: CASWTGVSPLHF. The CDR3 DNA sequence: TGTGCCAGCTGGACAGGGGTTTCACCCCTCCACTTT. The V and J genes are TRBV2 and TRBJ1-6; 9 nucleotides match TRBD1. Germline CDR1 is SNHLY and CDR2 is FYNNEI. The trim removed 8 bases at V and 9 bases at J, leaving 2 bases unmatched. The CDR3 totals 12 residues.

This clonotype was detected ten times or more. V usage is TRBV7-8 and J usage is TRBJ1-5, with D tentatively TRBD1 (5 bases). Trimming left V 5 bases short and J 1 base short, with 15 bases between. The CDR3 length is 16 residues. Germline V gives CDR1 SGHVS, CDR2 FQNEAQ. This CDR3 reads CASSKGQFGSNQPQHF. Here the CDR3 DNA reads TGTGCCAGCAGCAAAGGACAATTCGGAAGCAATCAGCCCCAGCATTTT.

This clonotype turned up a few times. This chain joins TRBV27 and TRBJ2-3; D remains unclear. Per the germline V gene, CDR1 is MNHEY and CDR2 is SMNVEV (reference sequence). The V and J ends lost 2 bases and 2 bases respectively, with 5 bases between them. This CDR3 contains 13 residues. The DNA for the CDR3 is TGTGCCAGCAGTTTAGCGGACACAGATACGCAGTATTTT. This codes for CASSLADTDTQYF.

CDR3 bases: TGTGCCAGCAGCATAAATACTCAGGCGGCGGCTGGAAACACCATATATTTT. Encoded protein: CASSINTQAAAGNTIYF. The chain carries TRBV6-5 and TRBJ1-3; D ambiguous. The germline CDR1 and CDR2 sequences are MNHEY and SVGAGI. V was clipped by 6 bases and J by 2 bases, with 20 bases between them. The CDR3 loop spans 17 amino acids.

The chain combines TRBV7-6 with TRBJ2-2; D gene ambiguous. CDR1 is SGHVS, CDR2 FNYEAQ, per germline. Trimming pared 0 bases from V and 1 base from J, leaving 6 bases between. The CDR3 runs to 15 residues. The CDR3 DNA follows: TGTGCCAGCAGCTTAGCGTGGGGGAACACCGGGGAGCTGTTTTTT. Protein sequence: CASSLAWGNTGELFF.

This clonotype was seen at least ten times. The rearrangement joins TRBV29-1 to TRBJ2-1; maybe TRBD1 (6 bases). Trimming took off 7 bases at V and 2 bases at J, with 15 bases between the two ends. The length of the CDR3 is 14 residues. Germline V lookup: CDR1 SQVTM, CDR2 ANQGSEA. This CDR3 is CSAVGTHTYNEQFF. The CDR3 DNA sequence: TGCAGCGCCGTCGGGACACACACCTACAATGAGCAGTTCTTC.

This clonotype has ten or more counts. The chain links TRBV12-3 or TRBV12-4 to TRBJ1-1; D possibly corresponds to TRBD1 (6 bases). Between the trimmed V and J ends, which lost 3 bases and 5 bases, there was a span of 19 bases. This CDR3 has 16 amino acids. CDR3 nucleotide sequence: TGTGCCAGCAGTTTTTGGTCTAATCAGAGGGGGACTGAAGCTTTCTTT. Protein product: CASSFWSNQRGTEAFF.

V gene TRBV20-1 combines with J gene TRBJ2-2; D not resolved. The CDR3 runs to 18 residues. The germline V gene has CDR1 DFQATT and CDR2 SNEGSKA (reference sequence). Trimming took 6 bases from V and 0 from J, leaving 23 bases between them. The CDR3 DNA reads as TGCAGTGCCAGACATCGGCCCATCCTGAAAACGAACACCGGGGAGCTGTTTTTT. It specifies CSARHRPILKTNTGELFF.

The chain links TRBV13 to TRBJ1-2; D unresolved. The CDR3 extends over 14 amino acids. In germline, CDR1 is PRHDT, CDR2 FYEKMQ (reference sequence). Trimming stripped 0 bases from V and 3 bases from J, with 8 bases between. For the CDR3, the DNA is TGTGCCAGCAGCTTAGGTGCGTCCGACTATGGCTACACCTTC. As protein: CASSLGASDYGYTF.

The chain employs TRBV7-8 and TRBJ1-2, with TRBD1 matching 8 bases. With V trimmed by 1 base and J by 8 bases, 9 bases remained unmatched. The CDR3 runs to 15 residues. Germline V gene lookup returns CDR1 SGHVS and CDR2 FQNEAQ. CDR3 bases: TGTGCCAGCAGCTTAGAGACAGGGGCTTTGGTGGGCTACACCTTC. Its translation: CASSLETGALVGYTF.

This clonotype occurred a few times. The genes are TRBV25-1 and TRBJ2-5, with D uncertain. Germline V gene data show CDR1 as MGHDK and CDR2 as SYGVNS. The V end lost 5 bases, the J end lost 5 bases, and 3 bases lay between the germline ends. The CDR3 is 10 amino acids. The DNA of the CDR3 is TGTGCCAGCAGTCACGAGACCCAGTACTTC. Its translation: CASSHETQYF.

This clonotype was seen ten or more times. The chain carries TRBV7-6 and TRBJ2-1; 9 nucleotides match TRBD2. CDR1 is SGHVS and CDR2 is FNYEAQ in the germline V gene. The CDR3 has 15 residues. With 4 bases clipped from V and 4 bases from J, the junction kept 5 bases outside the gene matches. The CDR3 protein is CASSSSGGTYNEQFF. The CDR3 nucleotides read TGTGCCAGCAGCTCCAGCGGGGGGACTTACAATGAGCAGTTCTTC.

The chain joins TRBV13 to TRBJ2-7; D not certain. The V and J ends lost 4 bases and 1 base respectively, with 8 bases between them. CDR1 PRHDT and CDR2 FYEKMQ come from the germline V gene (reference sequence). CDR3 size: 13 residues. The CDR3 loop reads CASSSEDSYEQYV. The DNA for the CDR3 is TGTGCCAGCAGCTCCGAAGATTCCTACGAGCAGTACGTC.

The chain is built from TRBV6-6 and TRBJ2-2; 9 bases line up with TRBD2. The CDR3 sequence is 16 residues long. J was trimmed by 7 bases and V by 3 bases; bases with no gene match: 9. CDR1 is MNHNY and CDR2 is SVGAGI in the germline V gene (reference sequence). CDR3 sequence reads: CASSYMSGGKDGELFF. The CDR3 coding sequence is TGTGCCAGCAGTTATATGAGCGGGGGGAAAGACGGGGAGCTGTTTTTT.

This clonotype was found a few times. The rearrangement joins TRBV6-6 to TRBJ2-2; 13 positions match TRBD2. The CDR3 covers 18 residues. Germline CDR1 is MNHNY and CDR2 is SVGAGI (reference sequence). The junction had 9 bases not matched to a gene; V was cut back by 2 bases and J by 6 bases. Written as DNA, the CDR3 is TGTGCCAGCAGTTACACCGGACCGGGACTAGCGGGGTCCGGGGAGCTGTTTTTT. The encoded protein is CASSYTGPGLAGSGELFF.

The J gene is TRBJ2-3, the V gene TRBV7-6; TRBD2 matches 10 bases. V dropped 9 bases and J dropped 6; count of bases not matched to a gene: 15. The CDR3 consists of 16 residues. Looked up from germline, CDR1 is SGHVS and CDR2 is FNYEAQ. The CDR3 DNA sequence: TGTGCCAGTTCCCCCCTAAGCGGGGGGGCAAAGGATACGCAGTATTTT. This translates into CASSPLSGGAKDTQYF.

This clonotype has a handful of counts. This chain links TRBV19 with TRBJ1-4; tentatively, D is TRBD1 (5 bases). In germline, CDR1 is LNHDA, CDR2 SQIVND (reference sequence). V lost 7 bases and J lost 0, with 15 bases in between. CDR3 length equals 16 residues. For the CDR3, the DNA is TGTGCCAGTATGGGACGGACCCGAACAACTAATGAAAAACTGTTTTTT. It translates to CASMGRTRTTNEKLFF.

This clonotype was observed at least ten times. The chain carries TRBV7-6 and TRBJ1-4; D is unresolved. The CDR3 totals 15 residues. Trimming left V 5 bases short and J 6 bases short, with 16 bases between. The germline V gene encodes CDR1 SGHVS and CDR2 FNYEAQ. The CDR3 DNA reads TGTGCCAGCAGCGGACCGGCCGACGGCTATGAAAAACTGTTTTTT. Translated, it gives CASSGPADGYEKLFF.

This chain links TRBV4-2 with TRBJ2-1; 9 bases map to TRBD2. The CDR3 loop spans 18 amino acids. Trimming removed 2 bases from V and 0 bases from J; junction bases left unmatched: 8. The germline V gene has CDR1 LGHNA and CDR2 YNFKEQ. CDR3 in amino acids: CASSQISGGPSSYNEQFF. The CDR3 DNA follows: TGTGCCAGCAGCCAAATTAGCGGGGGACCTAGCTCCTACAATGAGCAGTTCTTC.